This is a list of T cell receptor beta chains from one sample in a study of cytomegalovirus exposure and HLA in healthy donors. Clones were sequenced by immunoSEQ multiplex PCR, and TCRdb holds only the in-frame ones, with some missing. The sample data list more than 200,000 clones. Specimen: PBMCs. These receptor sequences come from a woman younger than 45 in good health and CMV-seropositive. Both conserved end residues are part of each CDR3. D genes are given only for firm matches.

TRBJ2-3 | TRBD2 | TRBV11-3 | TGTGCCAGCAGCCCCATTAGCGGGATAAGGGCAGATACGCAGTATTTT | CASSPISGIRADTQYF
TRBJ2-2 | - | TRBV28 | TGTGCCAGCAGCTACACCGGGGAGCTGTTTTTT | CASSYTGELFF
TRBJ1-6 | TRBD1 | TRBV5-1 | TGCGCCAGCAACACAGGGGCCAATTCACCCCTCCACTTT | CASNTGANSPLHF
TRBJ1-3 | - | TRBV7-9 | TGTGCCAGCAGCTTAGTCCAGGCCACCTCTGGAAACACCATATATTTT | CASSLVQATSGNTIYF
TRBJ2-3 | - | TRBV7-9 | TGTGCCAGCAGCTTAGTCGGAGCGGACCTAGGCACAGATACGCAGTATTTT | CASSLVGADLGTDTQYF
TRBJ2-1 | - | TRBV7-2 | TGTGCCAGCAGCTTAGAACTAGCAACCTGGGATGAGCAGTTCTTC | CASSLELATWDEQFF
TRBJ2-1 | - | TRBV6-5 | TGTGCCAGCAGTTACTCGAGGCATGAGCAGTTCTTC | CASSYSRHEQFF
TRBJ1-1 | - | TRBV5-1 | TGCGCCAGCAGCTTGCAGCAGGGGAACACTGAAGCTTTCTTT | CASSLQQGNTEAFF
TRBJ1-1 | - | TRBV18 | TGTGCCAGCTCCCTCAACAATGCACTGAACACTGAAGCTTTCTTT | CASSLNNALNTEAFF
TRBJ1-2 | TRBD1 | TRBV7-9 | TGTGCCAGCAGCATGTACAGGGGGCGCTTGAACTATGGCTACACCTTC | CASSMYRGRLNYGYTF
TRBJ1-1 | TRBD1 | TRBV9 | TGTGCCAGCAGCTTCGACAGGGAGCACACTGAAGCTTTCTTT | CASSFDREHTEAFF
TRBJ1-2 | - | TRBV5-6 | TGTGCCAGCAGCCGGCGGGGGGCCGAAACGGGAGGCTACACCTTC | CASSRRGAETGGYTF
TRBJ2-3 | - | TRBV6-1 | TGTGCCAGCACAGTCGCGGGTACGCAGTATTTT | CASTVAGTQYF
TRBJ2-5 | TRBD2 | TRBV30 | TGTGCCTGGAGTGTAACCGGACTAGCCCAGTACTTC | CAWSVTGLAQYF
TRBJ2-1 | TRBD1 | TRBV5-1 | TGCGCCAGCAGCCCGAGGGACAGATCCTACAATGAGCAGTTCTTC | CASSPRDRSYNEQFF
TRBJ2-1 | - | TRBV5-1 | TGCGCCAGCAGCTTGCTCAGGGAGCAGTTCTTC | CASSLLREQFF
TRBJ1-2 | - | TRBV28 | TGTGCCAGCAGTTTACAGGCGAGCTACACCTTC | CASSLQASYTF
TRBJ2-1 | - | TRBV28 | TGTGCCAGCATCCTAGCAGGGGTTTGGAGCCCAAGGAAGTTCTTC | CASILAGVWSPRKFF
TRBJ2-7 | - | TRBV7-8 | TGTGCCAGCAGCTTAGAATTAGGGGGCTCCTACGAGCAGTACTTC | CASSLELGGSYEQYF
TRBJ2-5 | TRBD1 | TRBV5-1 | TGCGCCACTTCGTTACCGGGACAGGGTGGAGAGACCCAGTACTTC | CATSLPGQGGETQYF
TRBJ1-2 | TRBD1 | TRBV7-2 | TGTGCCAGCAGCAGCCGGGACAGTGGATATGGCTACACCTTC | CASSSRDSGYGYTF
TRBJ2-7 | - | TRBV6-5 | TGTGCCAGCAGTGCAGGGACCTACGAGCAGTACTTC | CASSAGTYEQYF
TRBJ2-3 | - | TRBV6-5 | TGTGCCAGCAGTTACGCCCGGGGGAAGCAGGGAGATACGCAGTATTTT | CASSYARGKQGDTQYF
TRBJ1-5 | TRBD1 | TRBV5-1 | TGCGCCAGCAGCTTGACAGGGGACAATCAGCCCCAGCATTTT | CASSLTGDNQPQHF
TRBJ2-7 | - | TRBV7-8 | TGTGCCAGCAGCCCACGGTACGAGCAGTACTTC | CASSPRYEQYF
TRBJ1-1 | - | TRBV28 | TGTGCCAGCAGTTTACCCAGGAACACTGAAGCTTTCTTT | CASSLPRNTEAFF
TRBJ1-6 | - | TRBV14 | TGTGCCAGCAGCCACCTCCGGGACTTGGATTCACCCCTCCACTTT | CASSHLRDLDSPLHF
TRBJ2-7 | TRBD1 | TRBV7-9 | TGTGCCAGCAGCTCCACAGGGGGCAGCTACGAGCAGTACTTC | CASSSTGGSYEQYF
TRBJ2-1 | - | TRBV15 | TGTGCCACCAGCAGAGATCTGGCGGGGACCTACAATGAGCAGTTCTTC | CATSRDLAGTYNEQFF
TRBJ1-2 | - | TRBV5-6 | TGTGCCAGCAGCTTGGGAGGACTCGTCCTTGGCTACACCTTC | CASSLGGLVLGYTF
TRBJ1-1 | - | TRBV27 | TGTGCCAGCAGCCAAAGTCGGGGAGCTGAAGCTTTCTTT | CASSQSRGAEAFF
TRBJ2-1 | - | TRBV10-3 | TGTGCCATCAGTTACTCCGGGACTCGCAATGAGCAGTTCTTC | CAISYSGTRNEQFF